This TCR beta chain was observed in a study of post-analysis software for immune sequencing data. About the study: Multiple sclerosis in the patients followed relapsing-remitting, secondary progressive and progressive-relapsing courses. Overall study results and limits: Compared with controls, patients had more of about 5 TRBV segments, including TRBV5-6, TRBV5-1 and TRBV20-1. Patients with multiple sclerosis recorded significantly lower normalized Chao1 diversity than controls, the study found. Under the F measure, samples that were prepared in one batch clustered strongly together.

Notes on this clonotype: Its target is not known.

Tagging with unique molecular identifiers was a feature of the TCR beta cDNA libraries. From approximately 0.95 to 9.8 million T cells, about 500,000 cDNA molecules were obtained. MiXCR, applied by TCRdb to the PCR reads, yields one record per CDR3 protein. The sample carries about 820,000 distinct CDR3 sequences, under 70% recorded once. The CDR3 contains 13 residues. V lost 0 bases and J lost 5, with 8 bases in between. Germline CDR1 reads SGHDT; CDR2 reads YYEEEE. This chain uses TRBV5-6 with TRBJ1-2; D is unclear. The material sequenced was blood. The origin of this receptor is a girl aged 10 to 17 with multiple sclerosis. The CDR3: CASSLEAPYGYTF. The CDR3 bases are TGTGCCAGCAGCTTGGAGGCACCTTATGGCTACACCTTC.